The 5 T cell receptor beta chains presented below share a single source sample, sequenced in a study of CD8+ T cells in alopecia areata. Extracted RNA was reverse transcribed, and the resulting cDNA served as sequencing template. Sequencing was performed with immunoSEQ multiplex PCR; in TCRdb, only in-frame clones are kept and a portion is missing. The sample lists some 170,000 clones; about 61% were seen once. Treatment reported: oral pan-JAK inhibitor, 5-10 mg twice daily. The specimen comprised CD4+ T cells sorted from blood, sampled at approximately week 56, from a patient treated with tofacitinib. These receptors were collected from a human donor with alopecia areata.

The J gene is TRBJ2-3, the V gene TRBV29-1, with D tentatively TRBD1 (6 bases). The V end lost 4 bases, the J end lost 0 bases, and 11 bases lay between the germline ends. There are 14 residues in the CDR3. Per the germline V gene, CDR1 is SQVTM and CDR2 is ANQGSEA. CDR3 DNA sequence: TGCAGCGTTGTGGCCAGGGGAAGCACAGATACGCAGTATTTT. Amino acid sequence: CSVVARGSTDTQYF.

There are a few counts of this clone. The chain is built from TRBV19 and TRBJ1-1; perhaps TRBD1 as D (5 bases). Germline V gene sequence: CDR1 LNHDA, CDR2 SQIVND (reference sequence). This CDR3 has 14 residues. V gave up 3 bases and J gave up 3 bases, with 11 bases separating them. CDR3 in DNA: TGTGCCAGTAGTATGAGGGAGGGGTACACTGAAGCTTTCTTT. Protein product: CASSMREGYTEAFF.

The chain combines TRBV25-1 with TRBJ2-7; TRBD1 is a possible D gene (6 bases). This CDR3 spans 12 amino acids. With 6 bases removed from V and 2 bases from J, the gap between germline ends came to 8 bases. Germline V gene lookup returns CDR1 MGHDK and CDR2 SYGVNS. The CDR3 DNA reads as TGTGCCAGCAGCGGACAGACCTACGAGCAGTACTTC. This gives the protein CASSGQTYEQYF.

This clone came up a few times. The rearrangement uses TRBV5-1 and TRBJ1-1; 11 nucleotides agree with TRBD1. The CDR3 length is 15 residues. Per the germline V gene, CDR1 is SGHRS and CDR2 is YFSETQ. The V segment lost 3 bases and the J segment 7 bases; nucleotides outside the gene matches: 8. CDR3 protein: CASSSDGQGAVEAFF. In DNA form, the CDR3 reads TGCGCCAGCAGCTCGGACGGACAGGGGGCGGTTGAAGCTTTCTTT.

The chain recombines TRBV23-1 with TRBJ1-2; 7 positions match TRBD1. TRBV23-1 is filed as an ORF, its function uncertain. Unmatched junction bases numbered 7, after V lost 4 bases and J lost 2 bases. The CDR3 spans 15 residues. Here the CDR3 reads CASSRRQGENYGYTF. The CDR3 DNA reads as TGCGCCAGCAGTCGTCGACAGGGAGAGAACTATGGCTACACCTTC.